This T cell receptor (beta chain) appears in the sequencing data of a study of identical twins. This clonotype was counted only a few times. As yet, its antigen is unknown. Study results and limitations: Researchers caution that invariant MAIT and iNKT cells could partly confound zero-insertion analyses. Cord blood beta clonotypes present at high abundance carried fewer insertions; no such pattern appeared in memory repertoires. When twins shared out-of-frame alpha sequences, those sequences had excess low generation probability.

The CDR3 is made up of 14 amino acids. The V gene's germline CDR1 is ENHRY and CDR2 SYGVKD. The germline V and J ends were trimmed by 0 bases and 11 bases, with 16 bases remaining between them. Template switching created a universal primer site, and the cDNA included unique molecular identifiers. Each CDR3 protein is one row after TCRdb ran MiXCR on the 5' RACE reads. The sample comprises a few hundred thousand distinct CDR3 sequences, 9.6% of which are singletons, and around 3.2% rests with the top ten. These records were also assigned to another study, of yellow fever vaccine responses in identical twins.

This receptor was obtained from a young woman in good health. V usage is TRBV10-3 and J usage is TRBJ1-1; TRBD1 might be the D (5 bases). Sequences were obtained from PBMCs. The CDR3 spells CAISESGTAFLAFF. CDR3 coding DNA: TGTGCCATCAGTGAGTCCGGGACGGCGTTTCTGGCTTTCTTT.